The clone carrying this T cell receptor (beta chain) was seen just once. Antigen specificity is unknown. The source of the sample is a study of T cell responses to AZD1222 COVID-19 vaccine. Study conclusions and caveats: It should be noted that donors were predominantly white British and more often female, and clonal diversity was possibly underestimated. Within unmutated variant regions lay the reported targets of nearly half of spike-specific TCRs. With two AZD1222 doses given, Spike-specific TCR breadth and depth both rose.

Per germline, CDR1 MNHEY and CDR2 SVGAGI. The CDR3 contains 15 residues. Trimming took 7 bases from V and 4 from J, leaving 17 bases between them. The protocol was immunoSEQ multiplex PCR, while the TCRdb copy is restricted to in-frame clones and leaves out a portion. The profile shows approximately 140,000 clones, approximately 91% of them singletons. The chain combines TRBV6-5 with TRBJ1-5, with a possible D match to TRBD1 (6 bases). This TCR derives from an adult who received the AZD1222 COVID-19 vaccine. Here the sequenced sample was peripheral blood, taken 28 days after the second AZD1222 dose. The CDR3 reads CASTEQGGSNQPQHF. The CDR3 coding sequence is TGTGCCAGCACCGAACAGGGAGGTTCGAATCAGCCCCAGCATTTT.